This TCR beta chain comes out of a study of blood T cell repertoires in COVID-19. Overall study context: Nucleic acid was either cDNA or gDNA, and it came from T cells, B-cell-depleted T cells, or PBMCs.

This table comes from immunoSEQ multiplex PCR, and its TCRdb copy is limited to in-frame clones, with some not included. The table shows approximately 160,000 clones, with approximately 88% occurring only once. The V and J ends lost 5 bases and 3 bases, in that order; junction bases with no gene match: 11. Per germline, CDR1 SGHNT and CDR2 YYREEE (reference sequence). The length of the CDR3 is 16 residues. Sequencing was done on a sample of peripheral blood. This TCR came from a woman aged 60-75 years with acute or convalescent COVID-19. The chain couples TRBV5-4 to TRBJ1-2; 9 bases match TRBD1. Here the CDR3 DNA reads TGTGCCAGCAGTTACCTGACCCGGACAGGGGACTATGGCTACACCTTC. Translating it yields CASSYLTRTGDYGYTF.